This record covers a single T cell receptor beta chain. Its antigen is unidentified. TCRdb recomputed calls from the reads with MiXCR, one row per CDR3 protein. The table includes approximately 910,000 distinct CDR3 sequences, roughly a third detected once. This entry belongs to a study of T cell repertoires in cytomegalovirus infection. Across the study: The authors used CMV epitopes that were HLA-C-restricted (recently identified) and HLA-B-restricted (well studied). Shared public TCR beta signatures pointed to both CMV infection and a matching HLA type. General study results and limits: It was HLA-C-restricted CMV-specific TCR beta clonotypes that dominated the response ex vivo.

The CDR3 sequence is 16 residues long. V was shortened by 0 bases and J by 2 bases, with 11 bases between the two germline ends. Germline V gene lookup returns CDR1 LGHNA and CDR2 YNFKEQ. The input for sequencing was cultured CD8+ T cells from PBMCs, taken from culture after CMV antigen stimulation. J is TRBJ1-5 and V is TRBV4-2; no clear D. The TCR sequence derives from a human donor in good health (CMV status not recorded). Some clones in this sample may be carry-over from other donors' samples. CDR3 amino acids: CASSQESGYGNQPQHF. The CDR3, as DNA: TGTGCCAGCAGCCAAGAGTCCGGGTATGGCAATCAGCCCCAGCATTTT.